Listed below are T cell receptor beta chains from one sample, sequenced in a study of T cell repertoires in cytomegalovirus infection. MiXCR, applied by TCRdb to the reads, yields one record per CDR3 protein. The repertoire includes approximately 550,000 distinct CDR3 sequences, about 17% of them detected once, and roughly a quarter sits in the top ten. Sample: CD8+ T cells from PBMCs. Every receptor here comes from a human donor in good health (CMV status not recorded). Some clones in this sample may be carry-over from other donors' samples. CDR3s include the opening cysteine and the closing phenylalanine or tryptophan. A D gene is named only where the DNA matches it firmly. Expanded clones are given a class, and other clones once, few, many or no size at all.

DNA | CDR3 | D | J | length | size | V
TGTGCCAGCAGCCGTCCACAATGGGCAGCGGTTGGGATCAATGAGCAGTTCTTC | CASSRPQWAAVGINEQFF | - | TRBJ2-1 | 18 | - | TRBV27
TGCAGTGCTAGCCGACTAGCGGGCGGCTACGAGCAGTACTTC | CSASRLAGGYEQYF | TRBD2 | TRBJ2-7 | 14 | - | TRBV20-1
TGTGCCAGCAGCTTGTTGTCAGGGAGTAACTATGGCTACACCTTC | CASSLLSGSNYGYTF | - | TRBJ1-2 | 15 | - | TRBV5-5
TGTGCTAGTGGTTTGCCGTCCGGAGATACGCAGTATTTT | CASGLPSGDTQYF | - | TRBJ2-3 | 13 | many | TRBV12-5
TGTGCCAGCAGCCCGTGGACAGCAGAGCAGTACTTC | CASSPWTAEQYF | - | TRBJ2-7 | 12 | many | TRBV7-9
TGCGCCAGCCACTCCTGGGAAGAGACCCAGTACTTC | CASHSWEETQYF | - | TRBJ2-5 | 12 | - | TRBV5-1
TGTGCCAGCAGCTCTACCGGGTCATCCTACGAGCAGTACTTC | CASSSTGSSYEQYF | - | TRBJ2-7 | 14 | many | TRBV27
TGTGCCAGCAGCTTTACAGGGACTAGCAATCAGCCCCAGCATTTT | CASSFTGTSNQPQHF | - | TRBJ1-5 | 15 | many | TRBV9
TGTGCCAGCAGCCTGCCGGGTGAAGGAAACACCATATATTTT | CASSLPGEGNTIYF | - | TRBJ1-3 | 14 | few | TRBV5-4
TGTGCCAGCAGTGCAGGGACGTCCCAGCCCCAGCATTTT | CASSAGTSQPQHF | - | TRBJ1-5 | 13 | many | TRBV6-6
TGTGCCAGCAGTTGGGGGTCTTACCACATGAACACTGAAGCTTTCTTT | CASSWGSYHMNTEAFF | - | TRBJ1-1 | 16 | many | TRBV12-3/TRBV12-4
TGTGCCAGCAGCTTCGTCGGACATGGAGCCTACGAGCAGTACTTC | CASSFVGHGAYEQYF | - | TRBJ2-7 | 15 | many | TRBV7-9
TGTGCCAGCAGCTATAAGAGCACAGGGGGCACCTACGAGCAGTACTTC | CASSYKSTGGTYEQYF | TRBD1 | TRBJ2-7 | 16 | - | TRBV28
TGTGCCAGCAGTTTTGGAGACAGGGGCCCCTACGAGCAGTACTTC | CASSFGDRGPYEQYF | TRBD1 | TRBJ2-7 | 15 | - | TRBV28
TGTGCTAGTGCCGTGGGCACTGAAGCTTTCTTT | CASAVGTEAFF | - | TRBJ1-1 | 11 | many | TRBV12-5
TGTGCCAGCGTCAGGGGAGGCAATGAGCAGTTCTTC | CASVRGGNEQFF | - | TRBJ2-1 | 12 | - | TRBV2
TGTGCCAGCAGCATTATCTCAGGGGGTAATAATGAAAAACTGTTTTTT | CASSIISGGNNEKLFF | TRBD1 | TRBJ1-4 | 16 | - | TRBV27
TGTGCCAGCAGTGGGGCGTGGGGGGCGACCAATGAGCAGTTCTTC | CASSGAWGATNEQFF | - | TRBJ2-1 | 15 | many | TRBV5-4
TGTGCCAGCAGTTACGGGGAGGGGGCGCCGTACGAGCAGTACTTC | CASSYGEGAPYEQYF | - | TRBJ2-7 | 15 | few | TRBV6-5
TGTGCCAGCAGCTTCTATCCCGGGACAGGGGACTACGAGCAGTACTTC | CASSFYPGTGDYEQYF | TRBD1 | TRBJ2-7 | 16 | - | TRBV5-4
TGTGCCAGCAACCAGGGGGTCAGGGTGAACACTGAAGCTTTCTTT | CASNQGVRVNTEAFF | TRBD1 | TRBJ1-1 | 15 | few | TRBV5-6
TGTGCCAGCAGCCTCGTAGGCAGGGTAGAGACCCAGTACTTC | CASSLVGRVETQYF | - | TRBJ2-5 | 14 | many | TRBV7-2